These T cell receptor beta chains were read from a single sample in a study of a mutant IDH1 vaccine in newly diagnosed glioma. What these receptors recognize is not known. The repertoire was sequenced with immunoSEQ multiplex PCR; TCRdb's copy has only in-frame clones and lacks some. This sample has tens of thousands of clones; 76% occur once, and the top ten carry about 12%. The sequencing used PBMCs, collected from a glioma patient whose treatment included an IDH1 peptide vaccine. The receptors shown here come from a middle-aged man with glioma. Both conserved end residues are part of each CDR3. D genes are given only for firm matches. The listing skips clone size in some rows; elsewhere it reads once, few, many or a size class.

TRBV11-3,TRBJ1-3,-,few,15,CASSQDGISGNTIYF,TGTGCCAGCAGCCAAGACGGCATCTCTGGAAACACCATATATTTT
TRBV5-6,TRBJ1-2,TRBD1,-,17,CASSNRDRGIWGGGYTF,TGTGCCAGCAGCAACCGGGACAGGGGAATATGGGGCGGTGGCTACACCTTC
TRBV5-6,TRBJ2-1,-,-,16,CAKPDSRSPAHNEQFF,TGTGCCAAGCCCGACAGCAGATCTCCGGCACACAATGAGCAGTTCTTC
TRBV25-1,TRBJ2-7,TRBD1,-,15,CASSDPGQGAYEQYF,TGTGCCAGCAGTGATCCGGGACAGGGAGCCTACGAGCAGTACTTC
TRBV5-1,TRBJ1-1,TRBD1,-,16,CASSYLGTGADTEAFF,TGCGCCAGCAGCTACCTTGGGACAGGGGCGGACACTGAAGCTTTCTTT
TRBV11-2,TRBJ2-3,-,once,16,CASSSIRGAYTDTQYF,TGTGCCAGCAGCTCCATCCGGGGGGCCTACACAGATACGCAGTATTTT
TRBV6-6,TRBJ1-1,-,few,13,CASSYQGRTEAFF,TGTGCCAGCAGTTACCAGGGGCGCACTGAAGCTTTCTTT
TRBV21-1,TRBJ2-5,-,-,17,CASSKEGERDGKKTQYF,TGTGCCAGCAGCAAAGAAGGGGAGCGGGATGGGAAGAAGACCCAGTACTTC
TRBV9,TRBJ2-7,-,-,15,CASSGPGLFPREQYF,TGTGCCAGCAGCGGACCGGGACTGTTCCCTCGGGAGCAGTACTTC
TRBV27,TRBJ2-5,-,once,11,CASLFGETQYF,TGTGCCAGCCTGTTCGGTGAGACCCAGTACTTC
TRBV16,TRBJ2-2,-,medium-sized,12,CASSPLAGELFF,TGTGCCAGCAGCCCATTAGCCGGGGAGCTGTTTTTT
TRBV19,TRBJ1-5,-,-,14,CASSLRSSNQPQHF,TGTGCCAGTAGTCTGCGTAGCAGCAATCAGCCCCAGCATTTT
TRBV18,TRBJ1-5,-,few,14,CASSIGPGNQPQHF,TGTGCCAGCTCAATCGGCCCAGGGAATCAGCCCCAGCATTTT
TRBV30,TRBJ2-2,TRBD2,-,14,CAWRVAGGSGELFF,TGTGCCTGGAGGGTAGCGGGAGGCTCCGGGGAGCTGTTTTTT
TRBV10-1,TRBJ2-7,-,few,15,CASSESNYRAYEQYF,TGCGCCAGCAGTGAGTCTAATTACAGGGCCTACGAGCAGTACTTC
TRBV10-3,TRBJ2-1,TRBD2,-,15,CAISESSGRGNEQFF,TGTGCCATCAGTGAGTCGAGCGGGAGGGGGAATGAGCAGTTCTTC
TRBV19,TRBJ2-3,-,-,15,CASSIGQGNLDTQYF,TGTGCCAGTAGTATAGGGCAGGGGAATTTAGATACGCAGTATTTT
TRBV7-9,TRBJ2-1,TRBD2,few,15,CASSLRAGWSNEQFF,TGTGCCAGCAGCTTACGAGCGGGATGGTCCAATGAGCAGTTCTTC
TRBV27,TRBJ1-5,-,-,16,CASSLYGSGDNQPQHF,TGTGCCAGCAGTTTATATGGGTCGGGGGACAATCAGCCCCAGCATTTT
TRBV5-1,TRBJ2-1,-,few,16,CASSLGGVYSYNEQFF,TGCGCCAGCAGCTTGGGCGGGGTTTACTCCTACAATGAGCAGTTCTTC
TRBV5-6,TRBJ2-7,-,-,14,CASSLLGPTYEQYF,TGTGCCAGCAGCTTGTTGGGCCCAACCTACGAGCAGTACTTC
TRBV7-2,TRBJ2-1,-,-,10,CASSLSLQFF,TGTGCCAGCAGCTTGTCCCTGCAGTTCTTC
TRBV13,TRBJ2-1,TRBD1,-,16,CASSPPRTGVYNEQFF,TGTGCCAGCAGCCCCCCCCGGACAGGGGTCTACAATGAGCAGTTCTTC
TRBV4-1,TRBJ1-5,-,-,16,CASSQEGIGNNQPQHF,TGCGCCAGCAGCCAAGAGGGAATAGGGAACAATCAGCCCCAGCATTTT
TRBV18,TRBJ2-5,-,many,13,CASSPPSVETQYF,TGTGCCAGCTCGCCCCCTAGCGTAGAGACCCAGTACTTC
TRBV2,TRBJ2-3,TRBD2,-,14,CASSEWREGDTQYF,TGTGCCAGCAGTGAGTGGCGGGAGGGAGATACGCAGTATTTT
TRBV6-1,TRBJ2-4,TRBD1,-,17,CASSELGTGLAKNIQYF,TGTGCCAGCAGTGAACTTGGGACAGGCCTAGCCAAAAACATTCAGTACTTC
TRBV6-1,TRBJ1-2,-,-,14,CASVEDLGGYGYTF,TGTGCCAGCGTTGAGGATTTGGGGGGGTATGGCTACACCTTC
TRBV30,TRBJ1-2,-,few,15,CAWSDLGGAIHGYTF,TGTGCCTGGAGTGACCTAGGAGGGGCAATTCATGGCTACACCTTC
TRBV6-5,TRBJ1-1,TRBD1,-,14,CASSPFRGLTEAFF,TGTGCCAGCAGCCCCTTTAGGGGGCTCACTGAAGCTTTCTTT
TRBV11-2,TRBJ2-7,-,-,15,CASSLDLGTRYEQYF,TGTGCCAGCAGCTTAGATCTAGGGACTCGCTACGAGCAGTACTTC
TRBV5-4,TRBJ2-1,-,-,16,CASSSHGSASYNEQFF,TGTGCCAGCAGCTCCCACGGGAGCGCGTCCTACAATGAGCAGTTCTTC
TRBV9,TRBJ1-5,-,-,14,CASSDARANQPQHF,TGTGCCAGCAGCGATGCCAGGGCCAATCAGCCCCAGCATTTT
TRBV6-1,TRBJ1-2,TRBD1,-,15,CASSDPGTGAYGYTF,TGTGCCAGCAGTGACCCCGGGACAGGGGCCTATGGCTACACCTTC
TRBV5-1,TRBJ2-2,TRBD1,-,18,CASSLGDHRTGSTGELFF,TGCGCCAGCAGCTTGGGCGACCACAGGACAGGATCAACCGGGGAGCTGTTTTTT
TRBV7-9,TRBJ1-1,-,-,14,CASSLGVSNTEAFF,TGTGCCAGCAGCTTAGGGGTGTCGAACACTGAAGCTTTCTTT
TRBV28,TRBJ1-5,-,-,14,CASSLPGQGIPQHF,TGTGCCAGCAGTTTACCGGGACAAGGTATCCCCCAGCATTTT
TRBV9,TRBJ2-1,-,many,16,CASSREGDLSYNEQFF,TGTGCCAGCAGCAGGGAGGGGGATCTCTCCTACAATGAGCAGTTCTTC
TRBV5-4,TRBJ2-2,TRBD2,-,18,CASSSGTSGSWNTGELFF,TGTGCCAGCAGCTCCGGGACTAGCGGGAGTTGGAACACCGGGGAGCTGTTTTTT
TRBV2,TRBJ2-7,-,few,15,CASSPEGLVLSEQYF,TGTGCCAGCAGCCCCGAAGGGCTAGTTTTGAGCGAGCAGTACTTC
TRBV5-4,TRBJ2-1,-,-,16,CASRSRDGKSYNEQFF,TGTGCCAGCAGGTCCCGGGACGGGAAATCCTACAATGAGCAGTTCTTC
TRBV5-1,TRBJ2-1,-,-,17,CASSLAPASPFYNEQFF,TGCGCCAGCAGCTTGGCCCCCGCTAGCCCGTTCTACAATGAGCAGTTCTTC